This is a list of T cell receptor beta chains from one sample in a study of multiple sclerosis patients with progressive multifocal leukoencephalopathy. Repertoires were generated with immunoSEQ multiplex PCR, while TCRdb's copy carries only in-frame clones and drops some. The sample includes 30,000 to 35,000 clones, less than 90% of them seen just once. Sample: PBMCs, taken from a patient treated with natalizumab. The receptors were sampled from a human donor with progressive multifocal leukoencephalopathy. The CDR3 runs from the conserved cysteine through the conserved F or W. Some rows mark clone size as missing; the rest say once, few, many or name a class of expanded clone.

V gene,clone size,CDR3 protein
TRBV6-1,.,CASMDGASYGYTF
TRBV7-3,.,CASSLDREDGYTF
TRBV28,few,CASRWGTGNYEQYF
TRBV4-2,.,CASSQDSQSSYEQYF
TRBV28,.,CASTFTAAYEQYF
TRBV15,.,CATSRDHGRAGETQYF
TRBV28,.,CASTSQGTGELFF
TRBV10-2,.,CATCTGANTGELFF
TRBV11-2,.,CASSQKPGTGMVRDNEQFF
TRBV11-2,.,CASSLVPGQGTYEQYF
TRBV9,.,CASSVAGGLQETQYF
TRBV6-6,.,CASSGLYEQYF
TRBV13,.,CASSDYRRGGTGELFF
TRBV28,.,CASTTTGGENTEAFF
TRBV7-2,.,CASSSLQSPGEKLFF
TRBV27,.,CASKWILGASTDTQYF
TRBV7-2,.,CASSTTSGSYEQYF
TRBV28,once,CASSFEGWHEQYF
TRBV6-5,.,CASRLYPGWADTQYF
TRBV4-1,.,CASSQGSTNEKLFF
TRBV18,.,CASSPRGYNSPLHF
TRBV19,.,CASTIRGSDQPQHF
TRBV6-1,.,CASSEYYEQYF
TRBV15,.,CATSRDAVWNQPQHF
TRBV28,.,CASSSLQSRDRERQFF
TRBV10-3,.,CAISGFGSTGELFF
TRBV6-1,.,CATSRGWNTEAFF
TRBV11-2,.,CASREDTDTQYF
TRBV7-8,.,CASSLRAVSNQPQHF
TRBV7-2,.,CASSPQGSTDTQYF
TRBV10-3,.,CAISETGRTKEAFF
TRBV19,.,CASSMMVGAEQYF
TRBV5-4,.,CASSPRGGDSPLHF
TRBV2,.,CASTPREAYEQYF
TRBV5-1,.,CASSLEPSGAGAFRGDIQYF
TRBV5-4,.,CASSSRLAPDVDEQYF
TRBV2,.,CASSEADPSYEQYF
TRBV9,.,CASSVEQGASNEQFF
TRBV5-5,.,CASSPGQGPYEQYF
TRBV2,.,CATAPGRNYGYTF
TRBV19,.,CASSMGQDRGYGYTF
TRBV29-1,.,CSVAGQVKAMNTEAFF
TRBV9,few,CASRTTGGSDGYTF
TRBV5-4,once,CASSLDAGLVGGGELFF
TRBV5-4,.,CASSSDLQIHGYTF
TRBV27,.,CASSFSPSGNTIYF
TRBV6-5,.,CASSAGAYNEQFF
TRBV29-1,.,CSVDVRGSLAGGFEQFF